The rows below give T cell receptor beta chains drawn from one sample of a study of vaccination effects on CD4 cells after COVID-19. No cognate antigen is known for these TCRs. Some clones are missing from TCRdb's copy, which holds only in-frame ones; the method was immunoSEQ multiplex PCR. The sample includes about 24,000 clones, more than 70% of them seen just once. The sample was CD4+ T cells from PBMCs cultured with SARS-CoV-2 spike peptides, taken before COVID-19 vaccination. The receptors here all came from a human donor who had a prior SARS-CoV-2 infection. Both conserved end residues are trimmed from each CDR3. The listing skips clone size in some rows; elsewhere it reads once, few, many or a size class.

clone size	V gene	J gene	CDR3 protein
NA	TRBV12-5	TRBJ2-5	ASGNSAGLITQY
NA	TRBV5-1	TRBJ2-7	ASSLSTGGNHEQY
NA	TRBV27	TRBJ2-7	ASSSTTDPYEQY
few	TRBV5-4	TRBJ1-6	ASSGTTGTGNSPLH
NA	TRBV7-8	TRBJ2-7	ASSGRTGGGDEQY
once	TRBV10-3	TRBJ2-3	AIAAGPGDTQY
once	TRBV2	TRBJ1-2	ARQDSSFGYT
few	TRBV11-3	TRBJ1-6	ASSFNGDNSPLH
NA	TRBV28	TRBJ2-7	ASSFVETSYEQY
NA	TRBV2	TRBJ2-1	ASSVTSGAVEQF
NA	TRBV30	TRBJ1-1	AWSLPDTEAF
NA	TRBV12-5	TRBJ1-4	ASGDRTEYNEKLF
NA	TRBV3-1/TRBV3-2	TRBJ2-2	ASSQDSWTGELF
NA	TRBV7-9	TRBJ2-1	ASSLLAVSEQF
NA	TRBV30	TRBJ1-2	AWSVGRHYGYT
NA	TRBV4-1	TRBJ2-7	ASSPTGTAYEQY
NA	TRBV4-1	TRBJ1-2	ASSQGGFNYGYT
NA	TRBV6-6	TRBJ2-1	ASSQLGGSYNEQF
once	TRBV2	TRBJ1-2	ASSQMSLPLYGYT
NA	TRBV25-1	TRBJ1-4	ASSDSGDFNEKLF
NA	TRBV3-1/TRBV3-2	TRBJ2-5	ASSQDGTGGETQY
NA	TRBV11-2	TRBJ2-2	ASSLYGQNTGELF
NA	TRBV5-1	TRBJ2-1	ASSLRPPNNEQF
NA	TRBV5-6	TRBJ2-1	ASSLLDSGRNNEQF
NA	TRBV7-3	TRBJ2-3	ASSPRLAGGTDTQY
NA	TRBV5-1	TRBJ1-5	ASSFDSTDNQPQH
NA	TRBV9	TRBJ2-5	ASSYTPAGGQEETQY
few	TRBV5-6	TRBJ2-1	ASSLSDRNEQF
NA	TRBV11-2	TRBJ2-7	ASSLAQGPSYEQY
NA	TRBV7-9	TRBJ1-2	ASSPGQGPGYT
NA	TRBV7-9	TRBJ2-7	ASSFDQRDYEQY
few	TRBV7-2	TRBJ2-3	ASSLVGYTDTQY
NA	TRBV19	TRBJ2-5	ASSPLRETQY
NA	TRBV5-1	TRBJ2-4	ASSLVPGEFNIQY
NA	TRBV11-3	TRBJ2-6	ASSRSGANVLT
few	TRBV10-3	TRBJ1-1	AISSQDREEAF
once	TRBV18	TRBJ2-5	ASSPQTGHQETQY
NA	TRBV20-1	TRBJ2-7	SASPGPSSYEQY
NA	TRBV29-1	TRBJ1-1	SVMEGWAYTEAF
NA	TRBV3-1/TRBV3-2	TRBJ2-5	ASSQDSSRGHVETQY
once	TRBV30	TRBJ2-1	AWSVRNSYNEQF
NA	TRBV5-4	TRBJ1-2	ASSLDVAGSYGYT
NA	TRBV6-5	TRBJ1-1	ASSYSSRGGTEAF
few	TRBV6-5	TRBJ1-6	ASSYVGGGDSPLH
once	TRBV9	TRBJ2-7	ASSVNPIPDYEQY
NA	TRBV6-5	TRBJ2-7	ASRDTGGIYEQY
NA	TRBV9	TRBJ1-2	ASSVAVSRTDYPNYGYT
NA	TRBV20-1	TRBJ2-7	SASGLAGDFYEQY
few	TRBV7-2	TRBJ2-3	ASSLQGGSTDTQY
NA	TRBV5-4	TRBJ2-1	ASSLGTSGSNEQF
NA	TRBV6-5	TRBJ2-3	ASRVVDPEPQY
NA	TRBV5-1	TRBJ1-1	ASSPSTGATEAF
NA	TRBV2	TRBJ2-7	ASSTSRQGWEQY
NA	TRBV5-4	TRBJ2-3	ASSPTTQGIDTQY
NA	TRBV5-4	TRBJ2-1	ASSSLALNNEQF
NA	TRBV18	TRBJ1-1	ASSPQWTDGGTEAF
few	TRBV18	TRBJ2-7	ASSPRRESGEQY
NA	TRBV10-3	TRBJ2-5	AIRPTSGSLETQY